These 19 T cell receptor beta chains were all obtained from the same sample, sequenced in a study of kidney transplant recipient with SARS-CoV-2 infection. TCRdb reprocessed the reads with MiXCR, giving one entry per CDR3 protein. This sample has some 220,000 distinct CDR3 sequences, with roughly 26% found just once. This specimen was a blood sample, taken at baseline and on day 111 from a kidney transplant recipient. These receptors were taken from a young adult male patient who had COVID-19 and was a kidney transplant recipient. Some T cells may be supplied by the graft donor.

This chain links TRBV21-1 with TRBJ2-3. TRBV21-1 is classified as a pseudogene. The CDR3 has 14 amino acids. CDR3 bases: TGTGCCGGCAGCTCTCGACCGAGCACAGATACGCAGTATTTT. Protein: CAGSSRPSTDTQYF.

To note about this clonotype: Being one base from a much bigger clone, this may be a read error. The V gene is TRBV9, the J gene TRBJ2-2, with D tentatively TRBD2 (5 bases). The germline V gene encodes CDR1 SGDLS and CDR2 YYNGEE. V lost 4 bases and J lost 5, with 18 bases in between. The length of the CDR3 is 16 residues. This chain's CDR3 is CASSPRGELGTGELFF. In DNA form, the CDR3 reads TGTGCCAGCAGCCCCCGGGGAGAGTTGGGAACCGGGGAGCTGTTTTTT.

This clonotype was found many times. This sequence joins TRBV24-1 and TRBJ1-5; 10 nucleotides agree with TRBD1. The CDR3 totals 14 residues. V lost 7 bases, J lost 3 bases, and 2 bases stayed unmatched. Germline CDR1 reads KGHDR; CDR2 reads SFDVKD. CDR3 loop: CATRDRGYNQPQHF. Here the CDR3 DNA reads TGTGCCACCAGGGACAGGGGGTACAATCAGCCCCAGCATTTT.

This clonotype was counted between two and nine times. V is TRBV20-1 and J is TRBJ2-3; no reliable D call. Germline assignment: CDR1 DFQATT and CDR2 SNEGSKA (reference sequence). With 2 bases removed from V and 0 bases from J, the gap between germline ends came to 9 bases. The CDR3 is 14 amino acids. This CDR3 reads CSARPTYSTDTQYF. As DNA, the CDR3 is TGCAGTGCTAGACCGACTTATAGCACAGATACGCAGTATTTT.

Turning to this clonotype: A much more abundant neighbour one base away suggests this may be a read error. V usage is TRBV6-1 and J usage is TRBJ2-4, with 9 bases aligning to TRBD2. Germline CDR1 MNHNS, CDR2 SASEGT. This CDR3 has 16 residues. J was trimmed by 6 bases and V by 2 bases; bases with no gene match: 8. The CDR3, as DNA: TGTGCCAGCAGTGAACCTCCGACTAGCGGCGGAAACATTCAGTACTTC. Its protein product is CASSEPPTSGGNIQYF.

To note about this clonotype: This sequence may be a read error, since a much larger clone differs from it by one base. The chain couples TRBV6-5 to TRBJ1-2; no definite D call. The germline gives CDR1 MNHEY, CDR2 SVGAGI. Trimming stripped 5 bases from V and 6 bases from J, with 19 bases between. This CDR3 is built from 15 residues. This CDR3 reads CASSDLARAGHGYTF. The DNA of the CDR3 is TGTGCCAGCAGTGACCTGGCTCGGGCAGGCCATGGCTACACCTTC.

A note on this clonotype: This may come from a read error, since a much larger clone is one base off. Here the CDR3 omits its conserved ending phenylalanine or tryptophan, so a read error is the likely source. The chain links TRBV7-9 to TRBJ1-6, with D possibly being TRBD1 (5 bases). The V gene lost 5 bases and the J gene lost 0 bases, with 11 bases spanning the gap. The CDR3 length is 16 residues. CDR1 is SEHNR, CDR2 FQNEAQ, per germline (reference sequence). CDR3 residues: CASSPPGGSYNSPLHL. The CDR3 nucleotides are TGTGCCAGCAGCCCCCCGGGGGGCTCCTATAATTCACCCCTCCACCTT.

This clonotype was recorded many times. This chain connects TRBV8-2 to TRBJ1-2. TRBV8-2 is given as a pseudogene. The CDR3 length is 16 residues. The DNA for the CDR3 is TGTGGCAGTTGGGATAATGATAGCCGAAAGACCTATGGCTACACCTTC. It codes for CGSWDNDSRKTYGYTF.

This clonotype has ten or more counts. V gene TRBV25-1 combines with J gene TRBJ1-4; the D is unclear. V was shortened by 2 bases and J by 7 bases, with 2 bases between the two germline ends. The CDR3 is 11 amino acids. Germline CDR1 reads MGHDK; CDR2 reads SYGVNS. The CDR3 region is CASSEIEKLFF. The CDR3 DNA reads as TGTGCCAGCAGTGAAATTGAAAAACTGTTTTTT.

The chain couples TRBV6-2 or TRBV6-3 to TRBJ1-5; D is perhaps TRBD1 (6 bases). The CDR3 sequence is 15 residues long. V was shortened by 9 bases and J by 2 bases, with 17 bases between the two germline ends. Germline CDR1 and CDR2: MNHEY and SVGEGT. As DNA, the CDR3 is TGTGCCAGACGCCATCAGGGGAGAGGCAATCAGCCCCAGCATTTT. Its protein product is CARRHQGRGNQPQHF.

This chain uses TRBV5-1 with TRBJ1-2; D is unresolved. Trimming removed 8 bases at V and 4 bases at J, with 24 bases between. Germline V lookup: CDR1 SGHRS, CDR2 YFSETQ. This CDR3 has 16 residues. CDR3: CARYGASVRKTYGYTF. CDR3 coding DNA: TGCGCCAGATACGGAGCATCGGTTCGAAAGACCTATGGCTACACCTTC. Looking up the rest from reference TRBV5-1 and TRBJ1-2 gives the full variable domain: KAGVTQTPRYLIKTRGQQVTLSCSPISGHRSVSWYQQTPGQGLQFLFEYFSETQRNKGNFPGRFSGRQFSNSRSEMNVSTLELGDSALYLCARYGASVRKTYGYTFGSGTRLTVV.

This clonotype was seen a handful of times. V gene TRBV5-1 combines with J gene TRBJ2-1; TRBD2 aligns across 10 bases. The trim removed 10 bases at V and 7 bases at J, leaving 8 bases unmatched. CDR1 is SGHRS and CDR2 is YFSETQ in the germline V gene. There are 13 residues in the CDR3. As DNA, the CDR3 is TGCGCCTCGCTTCCAGCGGGAGGGAATGAGCAGTTCTTC. Translation gives CASLPAGGNEQFF.

As concerns this clonotype: This may stem from a read error, because a much larger clone lies one nucleotide away. The chain joins TRBV12-3 or TRBV12-4 to TRBJ2-3; D is ambiguous. V lost 5 bases and J lost 3, with 6 bases in between. The length of the CDR3 is 12 residues. CDR3 DNA sequence: TGTGCCAGCAGTATACCTACAGATACGCAGTATTTT. Its protein is CASSIPTDTQYF.

Details on this clonotype: A much larger clone lies one base from this, so it may be a read error. The genes are TRBV18 and TRBJ2-5; D is unclear. The length of the CDR3 is 15 residues. In germline, CDR1 is KGHSH, CDR2 LQKENI. The CDR3 sequence: CASSPLVRPEEIQYF. The CDR3 nucleotides are TGTGCCAGCTCACCACTGGTCAGACCCGAAGAGATCCAGTACTTC.

This clonotype has a count of ten or more. CDR3: CASSQNSGSSPLHF. Here the CDR3 DNA reads TGCGCCAGCAGCCAAAATTCCGGTAGCTCACCCCTCCACTTT. The chain couples TRBV4-1 to TRBJ1-6; D gene ambiguous. CDR1 and CDR2 (germline): MGHRA, YSYEKL. The length of the CDR3 is 14 residues. V lost 2 bases, J lost 10 bases, and 12 bases lay in between.

Turning to this clonotype: A clone one base away is much larger, so this may be a read error. The chain employs TRBV8-2 and TRBJ1-2. TRBV8-2 is tagged as a pseudogene. This CDR3 has 16 residues. The CDR3: CGSAYDDSRKTHGYTF. CDR3 DNA: TGTGGCAGTGCCTATGATGATAGCCGAAAGACCCATGGCTACACCTTC.

This clonotype has at least ten counts. J is TRBJ2-7 and V is TRBV14, with D tentatively TRBD1 or TRBD2 (6 bases each). Germline loops: CDR1 SGHDN, CDR2 FVKESK. V was pared by 2 bases and J by 2 bases, with 13 bases between. The length of the CDR3 is 15 residues. The DNA for the CDR3 is TGTGCCAGCAGCCAATGGTCGGGGGCAACCTACGAGCAGTACTTC. The encoded protein is CASSQWSGATYEQYF.

The chain joins TRBV7-4 to TRBJ2-4; D is unresolved. TRBJ1-2 explains the end of the DNA better; the J call may be wrong. This CDR3 comprises 17 residues. The germline V gene encodes CDR1 SGHVT and CDR2 SQSDAQ. DNA for the CDR3: TGTGCCAGCAGCCCTCCCTCTTCAGCTCGAAAGACCTGTGGCTACACCTTC. Amino acids: CASSPPSSARKTCGYTF.

There are a few counts of this clonotype. CDR3 loop: CSAGSLAYEQFF. The CDR3 nucleotides read TGCAGTGCTGGTAGCCTAGCATATGAGCAGTTCTTC. This chain connects TRBV20-1 to TRBJ2-1; TRBD2 is a possible D gene (5 bases). CDR3 length: 12 residues. CDR1 is DFQATT and CDR2 is SNEGSKA in the germline V gene (reference sequence). The V gene lost 5 bases and the J gene lost 8 bases, with 13 bases spanning the gap.